The clone carrying this T cell receptor (beta chain) has at least ten counts. Its target is unknown. The sample originates from a study of T cells in Graves' hyperthyroidism and ophthalmopathy. Study-level points and caveats: Appearing also in blood were most of the thyroid clonotypes expanded above 0.001.

If no ophthalmopathy progression occurred within 18 months, Graves' hyperthyroidism was stable. Not enrolled were patients with uncontrolled infection, other autoimmune disease, pregnancy or lactation. PBMCs were obtained from approximately 10 ml fresh peripheral blood. Germline V gives CDR1 MNHNS, CDR2 SASEGT. The CDR3 totals 14 residues. V shed 8 bases and J shed 7 bases, with 20 bases lying between them. RNA transcripts provided the source from which TCR beta CDR3 regions were amplified. The TCR CDR3 was amplified in a first-round RT-PCR using the HTBI primer set. From the multiplex PCR reads, TCRdb called clonotypes with MiXCR, one entry per CDR3 protein. In the table there are about 400,000 distinct CDR3 sequences, about 15% of which are singletons.

The chain carries TRBV6-1 and TRBJ1-1; maybe TRBD1 (6 bases). This clonotype was sampled from a woman aged 18-29 years with Graves' hyperthyroidism. Sequencing was performed on blood. The CDR3, as DNA: TGTGCCAGCCATCAGCCGGGGGCCTTGGGTGAAGCTTTCTTT. The encoded protein is CASHQPGALGEAFF.